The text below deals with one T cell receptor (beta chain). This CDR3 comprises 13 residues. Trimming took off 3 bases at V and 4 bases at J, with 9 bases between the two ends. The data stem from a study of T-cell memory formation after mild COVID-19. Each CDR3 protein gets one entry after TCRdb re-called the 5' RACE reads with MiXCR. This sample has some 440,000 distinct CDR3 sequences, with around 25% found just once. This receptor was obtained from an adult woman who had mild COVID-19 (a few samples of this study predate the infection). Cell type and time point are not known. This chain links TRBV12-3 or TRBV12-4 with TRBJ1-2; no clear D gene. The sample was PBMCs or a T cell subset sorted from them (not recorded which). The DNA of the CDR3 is TGTGCCAGCAGTTTCTCGGGAACCTATGGCTACACCTTC. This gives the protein CASSFSGTYGYTF.